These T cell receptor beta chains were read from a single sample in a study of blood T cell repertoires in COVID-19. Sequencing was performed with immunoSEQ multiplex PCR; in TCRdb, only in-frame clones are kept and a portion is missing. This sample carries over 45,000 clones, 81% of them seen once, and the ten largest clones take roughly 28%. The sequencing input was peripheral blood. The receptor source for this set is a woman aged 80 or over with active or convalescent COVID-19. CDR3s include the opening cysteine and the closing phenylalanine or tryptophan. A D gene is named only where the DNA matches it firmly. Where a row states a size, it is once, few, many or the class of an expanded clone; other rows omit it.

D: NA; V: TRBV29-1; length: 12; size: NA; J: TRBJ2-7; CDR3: CSVVDGSYEQYF; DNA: TGCAGCGTTGTAGACGGCTCCTACGAGCAGTACTTC
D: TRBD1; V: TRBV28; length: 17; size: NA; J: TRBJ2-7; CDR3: CATAALLGQTSSYEQYF; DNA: TGTGCCACCGCCGCCCTTCTGGGACAGACAAGCTCCTACGAGCAGTACTTC
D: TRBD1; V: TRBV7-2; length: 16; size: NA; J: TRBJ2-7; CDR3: CASSLAPRTGGHEQYF; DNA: TGTGCCAGCAGCTTAGCCCCAAGGACAGGGGGGCACGAGCAGTACTTC
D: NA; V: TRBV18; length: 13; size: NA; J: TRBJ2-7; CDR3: CASSQKGDLEQYF; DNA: TGTGCCAGCTCCCAAAAAGGGGATCTGGAACAGTACTTC
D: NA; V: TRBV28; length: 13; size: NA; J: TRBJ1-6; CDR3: CASSLTQGPPLHF; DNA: TGTGCCAGCAGTTTGACGCAGGGCCCACCCCTCCACTTT
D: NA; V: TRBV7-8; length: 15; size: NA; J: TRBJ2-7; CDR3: CASSLGTASSYERYF; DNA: TGTGCCAGCAGCTTAGGGACAGCCAGCTCCTACGAGCGGTACTTC
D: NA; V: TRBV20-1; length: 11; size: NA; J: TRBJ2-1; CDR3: CSAAPYNEQFF; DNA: TGCAGTGCGGCCCCCTACAATGAGCAGTTCTTC
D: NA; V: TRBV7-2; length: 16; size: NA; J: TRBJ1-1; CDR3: CASSPRGGAVNTEAFF; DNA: TGTGCCAGCAGCCCCCGCGGGGGAGCAGTGAACACTGAAGCTTTCTTT
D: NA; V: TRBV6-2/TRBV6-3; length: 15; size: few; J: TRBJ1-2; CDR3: CASSYETGKSNGYTF; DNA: TGTGCCAGCAGTTACGAGACGGGGAAGTCAAATGGCTACACCTTC
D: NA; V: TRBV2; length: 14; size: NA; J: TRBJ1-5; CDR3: CASTRRSSNQPQHF; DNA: TGTGCCAGCACTAGACGGTCTAGCAATCAGCCCCAGCATTTT
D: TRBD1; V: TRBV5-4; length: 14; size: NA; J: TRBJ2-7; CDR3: CASSSGTDSYEQYF; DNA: TGTGCCAGCAGCTCCGGGACAGACTCCTACGAGCAGTACTTC
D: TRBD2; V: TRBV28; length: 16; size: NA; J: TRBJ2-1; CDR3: CASSAAGTSVFNEQFF; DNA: TGTGCCAGCAGTGCCGCCGGGACTAGCGTATTCAATGAGCAGTTCTTC
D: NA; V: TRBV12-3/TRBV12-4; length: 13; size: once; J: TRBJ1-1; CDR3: CASNNRVGAEAFF; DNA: TGTGCCAGCAACAACAGGGTAGGAGCAGAAGCTTTCTTT
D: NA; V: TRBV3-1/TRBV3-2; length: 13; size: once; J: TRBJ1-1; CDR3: CASTSGGWTEAFF; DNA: TGTGCCAGCACCTCGGGGGGTTGGACTGAAGCTTTCTTT
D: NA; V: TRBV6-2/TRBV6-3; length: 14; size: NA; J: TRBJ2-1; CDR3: CASSQMTGHNEQFF; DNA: TGTGCCAGCAGTCAAATGACAGGTCACAATGAGCAGTTCTTC